This T cell receptor beta chain was profiled in a study of blood T cells in healthy people across ages. A sample-barcoded 5' primer and a J-beta primer mix were used in a second PCR of about 7 to 12 cycles. TCRdb re-derived calls from the 5' RACE reads in MiXCR, one entry per CDR3 protein. Among more than 700,000 distinct CDR3 sequences listed, approximately 55% were seen once. A single count supports this clonotype. The sample comprised blood. The TCR sequence derives from a man older than 75 in good health.

This CDR3 is CSARAGELGNSPLHF. CDR3 nucleotide sequence: TGCAGTGCTAGAGCAGGGGAATTGGGTAATTCACCCCTCCACTTT. V gene TRBV20-1 combines with J gene TRBJ1-6; D might be TRBD1 (6 bases). CDR3 length: 15 residues. Germline CDR1 DFQATT, CDR2 SNEGSKA (reference sequence). V shed 1 base and J shed 6 bases, with 13 bases lying between them.